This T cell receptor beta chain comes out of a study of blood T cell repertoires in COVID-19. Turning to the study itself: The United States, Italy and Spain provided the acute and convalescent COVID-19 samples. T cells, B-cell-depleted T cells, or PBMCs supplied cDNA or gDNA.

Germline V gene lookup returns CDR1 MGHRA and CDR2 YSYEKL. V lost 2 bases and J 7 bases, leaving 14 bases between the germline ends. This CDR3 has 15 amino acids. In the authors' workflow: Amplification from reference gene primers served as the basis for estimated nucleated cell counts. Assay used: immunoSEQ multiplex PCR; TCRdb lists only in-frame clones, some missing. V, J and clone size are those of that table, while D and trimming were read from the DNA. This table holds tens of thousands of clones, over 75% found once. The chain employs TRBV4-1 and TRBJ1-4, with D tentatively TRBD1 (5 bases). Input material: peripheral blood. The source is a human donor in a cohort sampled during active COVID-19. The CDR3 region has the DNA TGCGCCAGCAGCCAACCGGCGGGACTGAGTGAAAAACTGTTTTTT. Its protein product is CASSQPAGLSEKLFF.